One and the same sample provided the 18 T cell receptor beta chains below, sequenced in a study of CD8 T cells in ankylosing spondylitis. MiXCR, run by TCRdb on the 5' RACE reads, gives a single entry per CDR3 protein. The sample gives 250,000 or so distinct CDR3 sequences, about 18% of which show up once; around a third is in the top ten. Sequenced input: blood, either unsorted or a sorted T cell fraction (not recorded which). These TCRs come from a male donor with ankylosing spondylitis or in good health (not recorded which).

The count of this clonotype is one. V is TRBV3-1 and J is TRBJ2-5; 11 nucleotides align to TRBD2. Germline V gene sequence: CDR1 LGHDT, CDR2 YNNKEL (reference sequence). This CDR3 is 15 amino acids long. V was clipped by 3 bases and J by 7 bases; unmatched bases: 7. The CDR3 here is CASSHLLAGEGTQYF. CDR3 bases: TGTGCCAGCAGCCACCTACTAGCGGGAGAAGGGACCCAGTACTTC.

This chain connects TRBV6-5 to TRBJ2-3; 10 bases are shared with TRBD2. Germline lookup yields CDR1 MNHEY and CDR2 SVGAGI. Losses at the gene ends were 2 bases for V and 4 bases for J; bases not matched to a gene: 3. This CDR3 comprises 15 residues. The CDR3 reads CASSYLAGAADTQYF. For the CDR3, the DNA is TGTGCCAGCAGTTACCTAGCGGGAGCCGCAGATACGCAGTATTTT.

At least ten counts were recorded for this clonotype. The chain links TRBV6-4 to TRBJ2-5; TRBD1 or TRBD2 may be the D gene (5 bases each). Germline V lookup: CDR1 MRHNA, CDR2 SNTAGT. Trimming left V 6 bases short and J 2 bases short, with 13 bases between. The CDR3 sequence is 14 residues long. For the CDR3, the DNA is TGTGCCAGCAGCCCCGGTGGGGGACAAGAGACCCAGTACTTC. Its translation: CASSPGGGQETQYF.

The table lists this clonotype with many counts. CDR3 bases: TGTGCCAGCAGCAGAGGGGGCCTGGGTTTCGCCAAAAACATTCAGTACTTC. It codes for CASSRGGLGFAKNIQYF. The chain carries TRBV21-1 and TRBJ2-4; TRBD1, the table's D call, was not compared with the DNA. TRBV21-1 is annotated as a pseudogene. This CDR3 is 17 amino acids long.

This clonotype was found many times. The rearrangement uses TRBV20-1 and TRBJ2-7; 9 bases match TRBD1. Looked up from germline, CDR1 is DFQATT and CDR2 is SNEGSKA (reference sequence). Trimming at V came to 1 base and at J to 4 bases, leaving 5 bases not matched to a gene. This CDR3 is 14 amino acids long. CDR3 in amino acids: CSARGEGTGYEQYF. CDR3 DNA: TGCAGTGCTAGAGGCGAAGGGACAGGGTACGAGCAGTACTTC.

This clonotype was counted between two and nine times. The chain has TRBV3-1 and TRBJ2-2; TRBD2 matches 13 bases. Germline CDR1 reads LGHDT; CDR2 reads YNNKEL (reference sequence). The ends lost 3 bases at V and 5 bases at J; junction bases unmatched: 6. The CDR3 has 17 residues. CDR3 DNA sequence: TGTGCCAGCAGCCACCCGGGACTAGCGGGATTAACCGGGGAGCTGTTTTTT. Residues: CASSHPGLAGLTGELFF.

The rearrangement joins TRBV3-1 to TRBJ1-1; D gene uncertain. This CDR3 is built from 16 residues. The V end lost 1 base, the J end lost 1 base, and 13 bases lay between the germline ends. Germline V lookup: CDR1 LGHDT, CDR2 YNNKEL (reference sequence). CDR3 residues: CASSQVMWGSNTEAFF. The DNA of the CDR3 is TGTGCCAGCAGCCAAGTTATGTGGGGATCGAACACTGAAGCTTTCTTT.

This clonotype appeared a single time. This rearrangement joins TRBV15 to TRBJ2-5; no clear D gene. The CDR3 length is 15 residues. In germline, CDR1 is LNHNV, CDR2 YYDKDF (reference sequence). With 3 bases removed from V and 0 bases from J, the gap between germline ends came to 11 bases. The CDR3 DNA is TGTGCCACCAGCAGTCCCAGCTCTAACCAAGAGACCCAGTACTTC. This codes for CATSSPSSNQETQYF.

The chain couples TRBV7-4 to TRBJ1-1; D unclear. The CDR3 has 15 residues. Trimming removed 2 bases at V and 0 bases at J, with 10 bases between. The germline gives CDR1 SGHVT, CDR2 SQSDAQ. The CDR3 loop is CASSLSMSLNTEAFF. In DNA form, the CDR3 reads TGTGCCAGCAGCTTAAGTATGAGCCTGAACACTGAAGCTTTCTTT.

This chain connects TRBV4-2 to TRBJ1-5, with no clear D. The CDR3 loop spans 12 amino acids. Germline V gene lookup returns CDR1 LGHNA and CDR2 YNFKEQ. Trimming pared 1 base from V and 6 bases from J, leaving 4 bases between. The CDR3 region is CASSQGRQPQHF. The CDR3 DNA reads TGTGCCAGCAGCCAAGGGCGTCAGCCCCAGCATTTT.

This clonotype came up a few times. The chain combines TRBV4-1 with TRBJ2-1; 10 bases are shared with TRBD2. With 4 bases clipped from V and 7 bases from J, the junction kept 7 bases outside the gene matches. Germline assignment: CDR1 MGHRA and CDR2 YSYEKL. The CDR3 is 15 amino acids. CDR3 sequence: CASSPSSGSVNEQFF. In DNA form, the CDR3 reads TGCGCCAGCAGCCCGTCTAGCGGGAGCGTGAATGAGCAGTTCTTC.

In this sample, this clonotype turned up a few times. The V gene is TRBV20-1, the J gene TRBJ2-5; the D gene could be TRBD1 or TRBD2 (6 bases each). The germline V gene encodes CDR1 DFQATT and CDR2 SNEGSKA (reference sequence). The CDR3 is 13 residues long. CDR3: CSLKGGHRETQYF. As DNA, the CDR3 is TGCAGCCTCAAGGGGGGCCACAGGGAGACCCAGTACTTC.

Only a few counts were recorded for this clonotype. As DNA, the CDR3 is TGCGCCAGCAGCCGTAGCTTAGGGGCCGGCACAGATACGCAGTATTTT. Encoded protein: CASSRSLGAGTDTQYF. The V and J genes are TRBV4-1 and TRBJ2-3, with D possibly being TRBD1 (5 bases). The ends were cut back, 4 bases at V and 1 base at J, with 15 bases in the middle. The CDR3 contains 16 residues. Germline values: CDR1 MGHRA, CDR2 YSYEKL.

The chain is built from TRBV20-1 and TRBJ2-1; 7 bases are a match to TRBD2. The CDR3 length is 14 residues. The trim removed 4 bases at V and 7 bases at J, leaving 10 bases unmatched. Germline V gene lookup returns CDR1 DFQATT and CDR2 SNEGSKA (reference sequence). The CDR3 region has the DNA TGCAGTGCTACCAGCGGGATTTGGGAGAATGAGCAGTTCTTC. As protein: CSATSGIWENEQFF.

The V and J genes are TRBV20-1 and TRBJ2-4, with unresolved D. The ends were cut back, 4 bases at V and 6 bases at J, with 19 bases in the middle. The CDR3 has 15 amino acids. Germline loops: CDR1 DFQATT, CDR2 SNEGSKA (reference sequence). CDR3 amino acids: CSAIGPTLKPNIQYF. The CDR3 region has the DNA TGCAGTGCTATAGGACCGACCCTAAAACCAAACATTCAGTACTTC.

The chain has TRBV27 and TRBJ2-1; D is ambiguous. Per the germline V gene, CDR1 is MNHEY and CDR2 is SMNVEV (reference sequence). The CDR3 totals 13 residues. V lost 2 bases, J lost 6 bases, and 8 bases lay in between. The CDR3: CASSLGPINEQFF. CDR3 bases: TGTGCCAGCAGTTTAGGACCGATCAATGAGCAGTTCTTC.

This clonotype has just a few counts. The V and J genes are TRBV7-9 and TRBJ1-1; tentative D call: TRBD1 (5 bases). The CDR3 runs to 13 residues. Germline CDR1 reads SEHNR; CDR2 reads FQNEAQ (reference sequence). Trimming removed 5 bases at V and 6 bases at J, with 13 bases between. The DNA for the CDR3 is TGTGCCAGCAGCCCAAAAACAGGACCTGAAGCTTTCTTT. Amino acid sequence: CASSPKTGPEAFF.

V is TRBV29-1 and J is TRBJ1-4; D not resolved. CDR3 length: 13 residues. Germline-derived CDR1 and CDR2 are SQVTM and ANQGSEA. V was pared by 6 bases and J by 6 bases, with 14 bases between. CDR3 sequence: CSVLADGDEKLFF. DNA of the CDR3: TGCAGCGTCCTGGCCGACGGAGATGAAAAACTGTTTTTT.